The 18 T cell receptor beta chains below come from one sample, sequenced in a study of shared clonotypes between healthy human individuals. TCRdb keeps only in-frame clones here, not all; method: immunoSEQ multiplex PCR. The repertoire includes over 2 million clones, around 93% of them detected once, and approximately 0.4% sits in the top ten. Sample: naive CD4+ T cells from PBMCs. Subset described: CD45RA+ positively selected. These receptors were taken from a young man in good health. Some clones in this sample may be carry-over from other donors' samples.

This chain links TRBV5-1 with TRBJ2-7, with D possibly being TRBD1 or TRBD2 (5 bases each). The CDR3 sequence is 15 residues long. Per the germline V gene, CDR1 is SGHRS and CDR2 is YFSETQ. V lost 6 bases and J lost 2, with 18 bases in between. DNA of the CDR3: TGCGCCAGCACTCTCACCGGGACGGACCCCTACGAGCAGTACTTC. This gives the protein CASTLTGTDPYEQYF.

V gene TRBV11-3 combines with J gene TRBJ1-5; D call uncertain. The CDR3 has 14 residues. Trimming took off 1 base at V and 2 bases at J, with 6 bases between the two ends. CDR1 is SGHNT and CDR2 is YENEEA in the germline V gene. The CDR3 is CASSLAECNQPQHF. Written as DNA, the CDR3 is TGTGCCAGCAGCTTAGCAGAGTGCAATCAGCCCCAGCATTTT.

The sample holds one count of this clone. Distinct nucleotide sequences in the sample also encode this CDR3. V is TRBV5-1 and J is TRBJ2-5; D gene uncertain. There are 14 residues in the CDR3. V was clipped by 0 bases and J by 2 bases, with 8 bases between them. Germline CDR1 reads SGHRS; CDR2 reads YFSETQ. This chain's CDR3 is CASSLGGVQETQYF. For the CDR3, the DNA is TGCGCCAGCAGCTTGGGTGGAGTACAAGAGACCCAGTACTTC.

This clone was seen a handful of times. This chain links TRBV18 with TRBJ1-1; D gene unclear. Germline V gene sequence: CDR1 KGHSH, CDR2 LQKENI. The CDR3 has 16 amino acids. The ends were cut back, 5 bases at V and 7 bases at J, with 23 bases in the middle. CDR3 in amino acids: CASSGNLQPTANEAFF. Here the CDR3 DNA reads TGTGCCAGCTCAGGGAACCTCCAGCCAACGGCGAATGAAGCTTTCTTT.

The V and J genes are TRBV15 and TRBJ2-7, with D tentatively TRBD1 (6 bases). CDR3 size: 15 residues. The V gene's germline CDR1 is LNHNV and CDR2 YYDKDF (reference sequence). The V gene lost 0 bases and the J gene lost 7 bases, with 16 bases spanning the gap. Here the CDR3 DNA reads TGTGCCACCAGCAGAGAGTGGGGCAGGGGTTTGGAGCAGTACTTC. Amino acid sequence: CATSREWGRGLEQYF.

The chain carries TRBV18 and TRBJ2-1, with unresolved D. Germline CDR1 reads KGHSH; CDR2 reads LQKENI. The germline V and J ends were trimmed by 1 base and 7 bases, with 14 bases remaining between them. The CDR3 loop spans 15 amino acids. The CDR3 DNA follows: TGTGCCAGCTCACCACGTCGGGTGGGAACGAATGAGCAGTTCTTC. This codes for CASSPRRVGTNEQFF.

CDR3 DNA sequence: TGTGCCGGCCCCGGGGGGGGTTACGAGCAGTACTTC. Translated: CAGPGGGYEQYF. The genes are TRBV19 and TRBJ2-7; 8 bases agree with TRBD2. CDR1 LNHDA and CDR2 SQIVND come from the germline V gene (reference sequence). J lost 4 bases, V lost 11 bases, and 7 bases had no gene match. This CDR3 has 12 residues.

Points on this clone: This sample includes further DNA sequences coding for the same CDR3. The rearrangement uses TRBV5-1 and TRBJ1-5; D may be TRBD1 (5 bases). The V end lost 3 bases, the J end lost 4 bases, and 8 bases lay between the germline ends. CDR3 length equals 13 residues. The germline V gene encodes CDR1 SGHRS and CDR2 YFSETQ. The CDR3 bases are TGCGCCAGCAGCTCAGACAGTAATCAGCCCCAGCATTTT. Amino acid sequence: CASSSDSNQPQHF.

This sequence joins TRBV5-6 and TRBJ1-5; tentative D call: TRBD1 (6 bases). The germline gives CDR1 SGHDT, CDR2 YYEEEE. The V end lost 2 bases, the J end lost 0 bases, and 18 bases lay between the germline ends. The CDR3 covers 18 residues. DNA of the CDR3: TGTGCCAGCAGCTTCACCCGAGGGGACAAATATAGCAATCAGCCCCAGCATTTT. Encoded protein: CASSFTRGDKYSNQPQHF.

This rearrangement joins TRBV7-9 to TRBJ2-3; D ambiguous. CDR3 length: 13 residues. From germline, CDR1 is SEHNR and CDR2 FQNEAQ (reference sequence). Trimming removed 10 bases at V and 0 bases at J, with 11 bases between. The CDR3 region is CATEATSTDTQYF. CDR3 DNA sequence: TGTGCCACGGAAGCTACTAGCACAGATACGCAGTATTTT.

This clone is a singleton in its sample. This rearrangement joins TRBV7-2 to TRBJ1-2, with D unresolved. Trimming removed 1 base from V and 5 bases from J, with 11 bases in between. The CDR3 is 14 residues long. The germline V gene has CDR1 SGHTA and CDR2 FQGNSA. CDR3 DNA: TGTGCCAGCAGCTTAGACGCGGAAACTTATGGCTACACCTTC. The encoded protein is CASSLDAETYGYTF.

The chain joins TRBV18 to TRBJ2-1; 10 bases map to TRBD2. Looked up from germline, CDR1 is KGHSH and CDR2 is LQKENI. This CDR3 has 13 residues. Unmatched junction bases numbered 3, after V lost 5 bases and J lost 8 bases. The CDR3, as DNA: TGTGCCAGCTCAGTGGGACTAGCGTATGAGCAGTTCTTC. It is translated as CASSVGLAYEQFF.

This rearrangement joins TRBV7-3 to TRBJ2-7; a weak D match, TRBD2 (5 bases). Trimming removed 2 bases from V and 7 bases from J, with 12 bases in between. CDR1 SGHTA and CDR2 FQGTGA come from the germline V gene. This CDR3 spans 13 amino acids. This chain's CDR3 is CASSLLNTGEQYF. The CDR3 DNA reads TGTGCCAGCAGCTTACTGAATACGGGGGAGCAGTACTTC.

V is TRBV28 and J is TRBJ2-5; weak D call: TRBD2 (6 bases). The CDR3 has 14 residues. V lost 5 bases, J lost 4 bases, and 14 bases lay in between. Germline values: CDR1 MDHEN, CDR2 SYDVKM. The CDR3, as DNA: TGTGCCAGCAGTCCCGGGAGCAGGAGAGAGACCCAGTACTTC. This codes for CASSPGSRRETQYF.

The CDR3 DNA reads as TGTGCCAGCAGCTTTCGGGGCGGAACTAATGAAAAACTGTTTTTT. Protein product: CASSFRGGTNEKLFF. The chain uses TRBV11-2 and TRBJ1-4, with D possibly being TRBD1 (5 bases). The CDR3 contains 15 residues. Germline CDR1 SGHAT, CDR2 FQNNGV. The V gene lost 3 bases and the J gene lost 1 base, with 9 bases spanning the gap.

On this clone itself: This specimen includes other DNA sequences encoding the same CDR3. The chain joins TRBV7-9 to TRBJ1-5; possibly TRBD1 for D (5 bases). The CDR3 spans 14 residues. CDR1 and CDR2 (germline): SEHNR, FQNEAQ (reference sequence). V lost 2 bases and J lost 3, with 8 bases in between. The DNA for the CDR3 is TGTGCCAGCAGCTTACGGGGCACCAATCAGCCCCAGCATTTT. Translation gives CASSLRGTNQPQHF.

This clone was counted only a few times. The CDR3 DNA follows: TGCGCCAGCAGCCAAGATCCGTCCCAGAGGCTAGGAGCTTTCTTT. It encodes CASSQDPSQRLGAFF. The V call is TRBV4-3, the J call TRBJ1-1; no firm D call. Germline assignment: CDR1 LGHNA and CDR2 YSLEER. The CDR3 is 15 amino acids. Between the trimmed V and J ends, which lost 0 bases and 10 bases, there was a span of 18 bases.

This sequence joins TRBV5-1 and TRBJ2-3, with D unclear. There are 14 residues in the CDR3. Trimming stripped 1 base from V and 2 bases from J, with 8 bases between. Germline V CDR1 and CDR2: SGHRS, YFSETQ. The CDR3 DNA reads TGCGCCAGCAGCTTGTTAACGTCCACAGATACGCAGTATTTT. This gives the protein CASSLLTSTDTQYF. The full variable domain, with the rest looked up from reference TRBV5-1 and TRBJ2-3, is KAGVTQTPRYLIKTRGQQVTLSCSPISGHRSVSWYQQTPGQGLQFLFEYFSETQRNKGNFPGRFSGRQFSNSRSEMNVSTLELGDSALYLCASSLLTSTDTQYFGPGTRLTVL.